The clone carrying this TCR beta chain appeared many times. This record belongs to a study of neurological immune-mediated disorders. One entry per CDR3 protein, called by TCRdb with MiXCR from the 5' RACE reads. The repertoire consists of more than 35,000 distinct CDR3 sequences, with roughly 6.3% occurring once and the leading ten covering about 0.6%. This CDR3 is 15 amino acids long. Germline V gene lookup returns CDR1 MNHEY and CDR2 SMNVEV (reference sequence). The V and J ends lost 4 bases and 6 bases respectively, with 16 bases between them. The TCR originated in a woman aged 40-49 years in good health. V and J are TRBV27 and TRBJ2-1; the D call may be TRBD1 or TRBD2 (5 bases each). Sequenced input: CD4+ T cells from blood. CDR3 in DNA: TGTGCCAGCAGTTCCGCCGGGACCGATGGCAATGAGCAGTTCTTC. This sequence encodes CASSSAGTDGNEQFF.